This entry concerns a single T cell receptor (beta chain). Its antigen is currently not known. Per-base qualities were not stored, and no clone one base away is much larger. The entry originates in a study of T cells in narcolepsy (dated by TCRdb to 2017 to 2018). In terms of the full investigation: Healthy control donors were enrolled in the study alongside patients who had narcolepsy type 1 or type 2 (NT1, NT2). To look for autoreactive T cells in narcolepsy patients that target self-antigens of hypocretin neurons (hypocretin, TRIB2), the study used TCR Vbeta sequencing to follow clonotypes in blood and CSF.

The library was made by the immunoSEQ multiplex PCR assay. In TCRdb, the immuneACCESS table is reduced to in-frame sequences with V and J assigned. These tables do not hold every clone; where another copy was compared, an unresolved V gene accounts for under half, and the others remain unexplained. A total of 20,000 to 25,000 clones appear in this sample, around 80% of them only once. The ten largest make up around 4% of the sample. For TCR Vbeta sequencing, memory CD4+ T cells were sorted ex vivo from the peripheral blood of narcolepsy patients and healthy controls. Study-level results and caveats: Patients and controls had comparable numbers of sequenced blood memory CD4+ clonotypes, averaging about 40,000 and 30,000, respectively. Certain blood memory CD4+ repertoires from patients and controls had no sequences that matched autoreactive T cell clones. Plots comparing CSF and blood CD4+ T cell clonotypes from the same patient highlighted HCRT-specific and TRIB2-specific autoreactive clonotypes. According to the report, autoreactive clonotypes were detected serially in the blood of the same patients and of different patients, but not in healthy controls.

CDR1 and CDR2, per the germline V gene, are SGHAT and FQNNGV. Counted from cysteine to phenylalanine, this CDR3 has 15 amino acids. CDR3 DNA is the only sequence kept; it has 45 bases, read in frame from the first base. V lost 1 base and J lost 6 bases, and the count of bases not matched to a germline gene is 7. This receptor chain uses TRBV11-2 and TRBJ2-7, and TRBD1 matches 9 of the central bases. The sequence was obtained from a human donor in good health. Sequenced sample: memory (CD45RA-) CD4+ T cells from blood. In the paper's terms, the cell subset or site label means: memory T cells sorted ex vivo from peripheral blood. The CDR3 reads as follows: CASSLGGQGVSEQYF. Here is the DNA: TGTGCCAGCAGCTTAGGGGGACAGGGCGTAAGCGAGCAGTACTTC.